These 4 T cell receptor beta chains originate from one sample sequenced in a study of blood T cell repertoires in COVID-19. Libraries were prepared by immunoSEQ multiplex PCR; TCRdb keeps only in-frame clonotypes and omits some of them. The sample has 250,000 to 300,000 clones; about 80% are singletons. The sequenced sample was PBMCs or T cells enriched from blood (not recorded which). The receptors here all came from a man aged 50 to 60 who had recovered from COVID-19.

The rearrangement links TRBV5-4 to TRBJ2-3, with a possible D match to TRBD1 (5 bases). The germline gives CDR1 SGHNT, CDR2 YYREEE (reference sequence). V was pared by 5 bases and J by 5 bases, with 21 bases between. CDR3 length: 16 amino acids. The CDR3 bases are TGTGCCAGCAGTCAGAAGACAGCGAGGATACAAGATACGCAGTATTTT. Its translation: CASSQKTARIQDTQYF.

The chain carries TRBV19 and TRBJ1-6; 7 positions match TRBD1. With V trimmed by 5 bases and J by 7 bases, 8 bases remained unmatched. This CDR3 contains 15 residues. Germline V lookup: CDR1 LNHDA, CDR2 SQIVND (reference sequence). The CDR3 bases are TGTGCCAGTAGTGCCCCGGGACAGATGAATTCACCCCTCCACTTT. Protein: CASSAPGQMNSPLHF.

V and J are TRBV27 and TRBJ2-5; the match to TRBD2 covers 10 bases. After removal of 5 bases from V and 5 bases from J, the junction contained 2 bases not matched to a gene. The CDR3 has 13 residues. Germline CDR1 reads MNHEY; CDR2 reads SMNVEV (reference sequence). CDR3 sequence reads: CASSRSGRETQYF. CDR3 coding DNA: TGTGCCAGCAGTCGTAGCGGGAGGGAGACCCAGTACTTC.

V usage is TRBV5-1 and J usage is TRBJ1-4; no reliable D call. The CDR3 runs 14 residues. V shed 6 bases and J shed 5 bases, with 14 bases lying between them. Germline V lookup: CDR1 SGHRS, CDR2 YFSETQ. CDR3 in DNA: TGCGCCAGCACCTCAACACCCGGGAATGAAAAACTGTTTTTT. This sequence encodes CASTSTPGNEKLFF.